The present T cell receptor (beta chain) was sequenced within a study of blood T cell repertoires in COVID-19. Study at large: Samples representing acute and convalescent COVID-19 were sourced from the United States, Italy and Spain. Sources were T cells, B-cell-depleted T cells, or PBMCs; the material itself was cDNA or gDNA.

Germline V gene lookup returns CDR1 LGHDT and CDR2 YNNKEL (reference sequence). V shed 0 bases and J shed 3 bases, with 9 bases lying between them. The CDR3 is 14 amino acids. In the authors' workflow: Estimates of nucleated cell counts were drawn from the amplification of reference gene primers. The method was immunoSEQ multiplex PCR; TCRdb's version includes in-frame clones alone and lacks a portion of them. The DNA gave D and trimming, while V, J and clone size come from that table. The sample has 180,000 or so clones; about three quarters are singletons. The genes are TRBV3-1 (or the pseudogene TRBV3-2) and TRBJ2-7, with a possible D match to TRBD1 (5 bases). This TCR derives from a woman older than 75 with COVID-19, enrolled during active disease. The sequencing sample was made of peripheral blood. Here the CDR3 reads CASSQDPQVYEQYF. CDR3 sequence (DNA): TGTGCCAGCAGCCAAGATCCACAGGTCTACGAGCAGTACTTC.